This record concerns one T cell receptor (beta chain) sequence. No antigen is known for it. The CDR3 covers 15 residues. CDR1 and CDR2 (germline): ENHRY, SYGVKD. Trimming took 6 bases from V and 4 from J, leaving 15 bases between them. This specimen comes from a study of identical twins. Whole-study findings and limits: Invariant populations such as MAIT and iNKT cells could partly muddle zero-insertion analyses. Alpha sequences out of frame and shared by twins had excess low generation probability.

TCRdb fed the 5' RACE reads into MiXCR, producing one record per CDR3 protein. Of around 100,000 distinct CDR3 sequences listed, about 5.6% are singletons. This chain joins TRBV10-3 and TRBJ1-4; D is unresolved. This TCR was recovered from a woman in her fifties or sixties in good health. Source material: memory T cells sorted from blood. The chain's CDR3 is CAIRKTPDNNEKLFF. The CDR3 DNA is TGTGCCATCAGAAAGACCCCAGACAATAATGAAAAACTGTTTTTT.